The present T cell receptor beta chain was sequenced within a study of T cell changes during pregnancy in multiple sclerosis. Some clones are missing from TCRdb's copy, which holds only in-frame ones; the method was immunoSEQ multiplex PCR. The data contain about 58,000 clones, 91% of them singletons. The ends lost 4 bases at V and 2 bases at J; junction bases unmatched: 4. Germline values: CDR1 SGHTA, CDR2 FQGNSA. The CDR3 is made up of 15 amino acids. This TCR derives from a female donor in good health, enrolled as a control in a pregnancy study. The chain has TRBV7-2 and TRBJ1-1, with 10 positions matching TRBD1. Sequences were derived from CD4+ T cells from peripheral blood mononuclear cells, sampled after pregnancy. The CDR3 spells CASSWTGGENTEAFF. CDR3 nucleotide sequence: TGTGCCAGCAGCTGGACAGGGGGGGAAAACACTGAAGCTTTCTTT.